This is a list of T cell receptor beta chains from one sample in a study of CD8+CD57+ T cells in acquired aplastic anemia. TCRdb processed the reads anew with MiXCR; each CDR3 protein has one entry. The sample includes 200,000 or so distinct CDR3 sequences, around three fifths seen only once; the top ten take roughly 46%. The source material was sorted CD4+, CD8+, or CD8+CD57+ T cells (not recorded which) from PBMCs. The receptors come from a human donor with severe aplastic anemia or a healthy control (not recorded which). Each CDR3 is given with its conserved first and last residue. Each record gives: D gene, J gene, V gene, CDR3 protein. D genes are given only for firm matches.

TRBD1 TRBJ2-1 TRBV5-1 CASSVGTGGSNEQFF
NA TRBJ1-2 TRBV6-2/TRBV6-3 CATALEIWQPYTF
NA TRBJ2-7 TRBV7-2 CASSLDAVSYEQYF
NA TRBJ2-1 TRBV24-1 CATSDPRTVNNEQFF
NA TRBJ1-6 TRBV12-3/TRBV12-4 CASSFARGGSPLHF
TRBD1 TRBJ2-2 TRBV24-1 CATTTGGAGELFF
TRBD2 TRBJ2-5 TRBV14 CASSLGGSGSQETQYF
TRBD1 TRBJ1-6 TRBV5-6 CASSEGANSPLHF
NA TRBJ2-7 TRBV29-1 CSVEGPLSARPSYEQYF
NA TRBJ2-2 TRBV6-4 CASSDDDNTGELFF
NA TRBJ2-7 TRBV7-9 CVSSSGLATYEQYF
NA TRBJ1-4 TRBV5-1 CASSPEATNEKLFF
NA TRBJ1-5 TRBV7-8 CASSSAPNQPQHF
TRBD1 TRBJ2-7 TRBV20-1 CSAREGDRGDFSYEQYF
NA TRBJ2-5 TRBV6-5 CATLGPEETQYF